The clone carrying this TCR beta chain came up many times. What it binds is not known. There were TCR beta CDR3 regions amplified from RNA transcripts. The primer set for the first-round RT-PCR of the TCR CDR3 was HTBI. One entry per CDR3 protein results from TCRdb running MiXCR on the multiplex PCR reads. Altogether approximately 530,000 distinct CDR3 sequences are present, just under 20% being singletons, with the ten largest covering about 50%. This sample was taken from a study of T cells in Graves' hyperthyroidism and ophthalmopathy. Study findings and constraints: In blood, most of the thyroid clonotypes expanded above 0.001 were also present.

The CDR3 length is 13 residues. Trimming cost V 5 bases and J 7 bases, with 11 bases left between them. The germline gives CDR1 SEHNR, CDR2 FQNEAQ (reference sequence). Lactation, pregnancy, other autoimmune disease or uncontrolled infection excluded patients. Clinical symptoms, serum thyroxine, TRAb, thyroid ultrasound and orbital computed tomography established diagnosis. Sequences were obtained from blood. The receptor was derived from a man aged 40-50 years with Graves' ophthalmopathy. This rearrangement joins TRBV7-9 to TRBJ2-2; no clear D. The DNA for the CDR3 is TGTGCCAGCAGCCGAGGTGGAAGCGGGGAGCTGTTTTTT. Its protein is CASSRGGSGELFF.